Sequencing of this T cell receptor (beta chain) was carried out in a study of PD-1 blockade in classical Hodgkin lymphoma. Relapses following autologous stem cell transplantation were seen in all patients, with brentuximab vedotin exposure varying. Measured with immunoSEQ multiplex PCR; TCRdb has only the in-frame clones, and not every one. Here the sample spans under 7,500 clones, approximately 86% being singletons. Germline V CDR1 and CDR2: SGHRS, YFSETQ. Trimming took 1 base from V and 6 from J, leaving 8 bases between them. The CDR3 is made up of 13 amino acids. This clone showed up just a few times.

The material sequenced was peripheral blood mononuclear cells (PBMCs), taken before the second cycle of nivolumab. The chain uses TRBV5-1 and TRBJ1-5; D is unclear. The TCR sequence derives from a human donor with classical Hodgkin lymphoma. The CDR3 here is CASSLFGPQPQHF. DNA of the CDR3: TGCGCCAGCAGCTTGTTCGGACCTCAGCCCCAGCATTTT.